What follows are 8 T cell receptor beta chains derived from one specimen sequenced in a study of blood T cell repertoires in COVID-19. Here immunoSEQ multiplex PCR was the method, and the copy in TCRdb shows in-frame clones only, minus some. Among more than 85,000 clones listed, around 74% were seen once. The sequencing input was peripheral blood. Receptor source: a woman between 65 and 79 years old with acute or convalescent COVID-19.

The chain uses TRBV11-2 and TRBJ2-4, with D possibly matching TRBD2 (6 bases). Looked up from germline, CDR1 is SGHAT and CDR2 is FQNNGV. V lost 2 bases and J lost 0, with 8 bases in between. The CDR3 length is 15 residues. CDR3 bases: TGTGCCAGCAGCTTAAGGGACTCAGCCAAAAACATTCAGTACTTC. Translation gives CASSLRDSAKNIQYF. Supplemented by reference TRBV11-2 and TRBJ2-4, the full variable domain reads EAGVAQSPRYKIIEKRQSVAFWCNPISGHATLYWYQQILGQGPKLLIQFQNNGVVDDSQLPKDRFSAERLKGVDSTLKIQPAKLEDSAVYLCASSLRDSAKNIQYFGAGTRLSVL.

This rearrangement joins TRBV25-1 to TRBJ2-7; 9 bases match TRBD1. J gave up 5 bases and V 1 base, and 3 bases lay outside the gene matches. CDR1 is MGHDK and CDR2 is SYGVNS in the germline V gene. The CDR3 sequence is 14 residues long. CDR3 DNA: TGTGCCAGCAGTGAATGGGGACAGGGCCACGAGCAGTACTTC. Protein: CASSEWGQGHEQYF.

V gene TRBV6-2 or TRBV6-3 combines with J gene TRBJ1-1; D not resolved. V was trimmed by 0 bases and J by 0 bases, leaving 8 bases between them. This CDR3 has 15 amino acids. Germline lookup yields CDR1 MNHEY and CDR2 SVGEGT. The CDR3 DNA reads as TGTGCCAGCAGTTACTCGTCCCTTCTGAACACTGAAGCTTTCTTT. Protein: CASSYSSLLNTEAFF.

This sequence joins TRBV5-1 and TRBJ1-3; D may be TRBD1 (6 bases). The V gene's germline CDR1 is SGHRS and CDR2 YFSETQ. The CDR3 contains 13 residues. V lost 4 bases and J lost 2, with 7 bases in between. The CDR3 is CASSTGPGNTIYF. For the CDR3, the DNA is TGCGCCAGCAGCACAGGGCCTGGAAACACCATATATTTT. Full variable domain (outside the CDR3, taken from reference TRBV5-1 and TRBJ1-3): KAGVTQTPRYLIKTRGQQVTLSCSPISGHRSVSWYQQTPGQGLQFLFEYFSETQRNKGNFPGRFSGRQFSNSRSEMNVSTLELGDSALYLCASSTGPGNTIYFGEGSWLTVV.

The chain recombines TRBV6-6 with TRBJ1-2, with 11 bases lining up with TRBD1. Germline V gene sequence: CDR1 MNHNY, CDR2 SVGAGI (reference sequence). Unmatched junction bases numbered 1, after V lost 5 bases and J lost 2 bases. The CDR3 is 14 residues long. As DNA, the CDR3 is TGTGCCAGCAGTGGACAGGGGGCGAACTATGGCTACACCTTC. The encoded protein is CASSGQGANYGYTF.

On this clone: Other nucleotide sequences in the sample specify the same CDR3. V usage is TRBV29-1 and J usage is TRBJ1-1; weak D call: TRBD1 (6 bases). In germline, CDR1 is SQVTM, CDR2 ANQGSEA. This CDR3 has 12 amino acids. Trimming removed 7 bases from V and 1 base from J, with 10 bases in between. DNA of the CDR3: TGCAGCGGGGGACAAACGAACACTGAAGCTTTCTTT. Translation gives CSGGQTNTEAFF.

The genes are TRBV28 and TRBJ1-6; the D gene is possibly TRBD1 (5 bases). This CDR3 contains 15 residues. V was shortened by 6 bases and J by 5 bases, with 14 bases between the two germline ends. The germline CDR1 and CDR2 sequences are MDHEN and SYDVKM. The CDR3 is CASRKGNADNSPLHF. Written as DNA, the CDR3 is TGTGCCAGCAGAAAGGGGAATGCCGATAATTCACCCCTCCACTTT.

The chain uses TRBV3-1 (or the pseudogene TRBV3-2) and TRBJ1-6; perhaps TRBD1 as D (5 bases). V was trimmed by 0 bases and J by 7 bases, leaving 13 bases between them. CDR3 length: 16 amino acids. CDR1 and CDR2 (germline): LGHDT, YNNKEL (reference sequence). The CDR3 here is CASSQEEGLRNSPLHF. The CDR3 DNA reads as TGTGCCAGCAGCCAAGAAGAGGGACTACGCAATTCACCCCTCCACTTT.